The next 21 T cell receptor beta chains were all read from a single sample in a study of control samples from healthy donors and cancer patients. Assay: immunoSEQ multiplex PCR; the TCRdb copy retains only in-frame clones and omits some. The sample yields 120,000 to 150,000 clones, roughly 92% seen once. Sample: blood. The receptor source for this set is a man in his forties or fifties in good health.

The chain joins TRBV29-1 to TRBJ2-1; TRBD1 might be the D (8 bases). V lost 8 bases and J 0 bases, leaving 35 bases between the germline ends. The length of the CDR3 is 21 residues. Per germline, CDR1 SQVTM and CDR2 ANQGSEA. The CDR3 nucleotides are TGCAGCTCCTTAAAGACAGGGGAAGCCCGAAGCGGGATACGCTCCTACAATGAGCAGTTCTTC. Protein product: CSSLKTGEARSGIRSYNEQFF.

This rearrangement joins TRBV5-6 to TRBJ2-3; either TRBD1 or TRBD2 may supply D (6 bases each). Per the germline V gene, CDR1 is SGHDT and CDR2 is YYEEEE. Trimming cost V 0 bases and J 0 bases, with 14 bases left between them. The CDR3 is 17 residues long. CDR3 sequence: CASSLEGGISSTDTQYF. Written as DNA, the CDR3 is TGTGCCAGCAGCTTGGAGGGGGGAATATCTAGCACAGATACGCAGTATTTT. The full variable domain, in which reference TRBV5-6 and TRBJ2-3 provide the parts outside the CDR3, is DAGVTQSPTHLIKTRGQQVTLRCSPKSGHDTVSWYQQALGQGPQFIFQYYEEEERQRGNFPDRFSGHQFPNYSSELNVNALLLGDSALYLCASSLEGGISSTDTQYFGPGTRLTVL.

For the CDR3, the DNA is TGTGCCATCAGCGGGACAGAAGAGACCCAGTACTTC. Translated, it gives CAISGTEETQYF. The V and J genes are TRBV10-3 and TRBJ2-5; 7 bases map to TRBD1. Germline CDR1 ENHRY, CDR2 SYGVKD. Trimming took 6 bases from V and 3 from J; bases not matched to a gene: 1. The CDR3 has 12 residues.

The CDR3 region is CASSYSKGGYEQYF. DNA of the CDR3: TGTGCCAGCAGTTACTCGAAGGGGGGCTACGAGCAGTACTTC. The V and J genes are TRBV6-2 or TRBV6-3 and TRBJ2-7, with D perhaps assigned TRBD1 or TRBD2 (6 bases each). V lost 0 bases and J lost 3, with 9 bases in between. The CDR3 is 14 amino acids. CDR1 is MNHEY and CDR2 is SVGEGT in the germline V gene.

The CDR3 sequence: CASSQPGQVNTGELFF. The CDR3 DNA sequence: TGCGCCAGCAGCCAACCGGGACAGGTGAACACCGGGGAGCTGTTTTTT. The genes are TRBV4-3 and TRBJ2-2, with 8 bases lining up with TRBD1. CDR3 length equals 16 residues. V was clipped by 2 bases and J by 1 base; unmatched bases: 3. The V gene's germline CDR1 is LGHNA and CDR2 YSLEER.

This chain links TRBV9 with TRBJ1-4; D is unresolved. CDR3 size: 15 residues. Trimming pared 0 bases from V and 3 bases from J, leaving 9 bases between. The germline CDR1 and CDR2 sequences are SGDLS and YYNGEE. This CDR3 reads CASSVGSGPNEKLFF. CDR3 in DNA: TGTGCCAGCAGCGTAGGGTCAGGCCCTAATGAAAAACTGTTTTTT.

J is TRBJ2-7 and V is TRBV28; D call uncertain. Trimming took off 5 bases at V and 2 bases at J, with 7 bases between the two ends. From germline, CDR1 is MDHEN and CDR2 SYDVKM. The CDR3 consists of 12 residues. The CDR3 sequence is CASSPPTYEQYF. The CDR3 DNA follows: TGTGCCAGCAGTCCACCAACCTACGAGCAGTACTTC.

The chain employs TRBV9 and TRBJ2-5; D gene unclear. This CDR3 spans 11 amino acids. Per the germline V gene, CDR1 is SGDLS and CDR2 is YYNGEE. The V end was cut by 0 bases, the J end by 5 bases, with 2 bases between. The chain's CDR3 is CASSVDETQYF. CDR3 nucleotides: TGTGCCAGCAGCGTAGACGAGACCCAGTACTTC.

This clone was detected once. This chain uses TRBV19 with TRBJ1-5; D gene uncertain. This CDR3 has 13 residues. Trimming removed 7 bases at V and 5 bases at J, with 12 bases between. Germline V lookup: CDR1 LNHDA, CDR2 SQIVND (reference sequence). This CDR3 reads CASTLGRDQPQHF. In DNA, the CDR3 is TGTGCCAGTACCCTTGGTCGGGATCAGCCCCAGCATTTT.

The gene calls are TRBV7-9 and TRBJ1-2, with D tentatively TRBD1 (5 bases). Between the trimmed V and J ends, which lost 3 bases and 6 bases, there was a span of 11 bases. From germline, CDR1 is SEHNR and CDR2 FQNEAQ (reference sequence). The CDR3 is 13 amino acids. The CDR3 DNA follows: TGTGCCAGCAGCTTTGCAGGGTATGATGGCTACACCTTC. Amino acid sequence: CASSFAGYDGYTF.

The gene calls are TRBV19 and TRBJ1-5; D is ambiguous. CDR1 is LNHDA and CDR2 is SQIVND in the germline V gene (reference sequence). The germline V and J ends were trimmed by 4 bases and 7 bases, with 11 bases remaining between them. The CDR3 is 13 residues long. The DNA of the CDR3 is TGTGCCAGTAGTACGGGAACGTGGCAGCCCCAGCATTTT. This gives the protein CASSTGTWQPQHF.

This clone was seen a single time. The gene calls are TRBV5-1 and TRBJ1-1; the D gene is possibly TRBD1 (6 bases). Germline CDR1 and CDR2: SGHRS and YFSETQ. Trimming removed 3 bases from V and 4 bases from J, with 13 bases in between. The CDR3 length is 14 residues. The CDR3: CASSSQGGGTEAFF. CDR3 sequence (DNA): TGCGCCAGCAGCTCACAGGGAGGTGGCACTGAAGCTTTCTTT.

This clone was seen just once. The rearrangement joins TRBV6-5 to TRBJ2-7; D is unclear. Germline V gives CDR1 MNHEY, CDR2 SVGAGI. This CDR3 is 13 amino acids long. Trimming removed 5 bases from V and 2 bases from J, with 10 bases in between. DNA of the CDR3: TGTGCCAGCAGTCCCAGGAATACCTACGAGCAGTACTTC. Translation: CASSPRNTYEQYF.

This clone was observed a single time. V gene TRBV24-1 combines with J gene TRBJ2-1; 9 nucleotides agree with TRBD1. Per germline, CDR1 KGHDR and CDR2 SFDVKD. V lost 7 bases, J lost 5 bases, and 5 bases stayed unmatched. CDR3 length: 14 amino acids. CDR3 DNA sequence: TGTGCCACCAGGGGACAGGGTAACCACAATGAGCAGTTCTTC. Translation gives CATRGQGNHNEQFF.

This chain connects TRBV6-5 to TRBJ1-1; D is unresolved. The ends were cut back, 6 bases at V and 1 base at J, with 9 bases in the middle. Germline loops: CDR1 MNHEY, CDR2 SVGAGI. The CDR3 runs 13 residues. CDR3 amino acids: CASRPIRNTEAFF. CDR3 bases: TGTGCCAGCAGGCCTATTAGGAACACTGAAGCTTTCTTT.

For the CDR3, the DNA is TGCAGCGTTATCCTAAATACGCAGTATTTT. The encoded protein is CSVILNTQYF. V gene TRBV29-1 combines with J gene TRBJ2-3; no definite D call. CDR3 length: 10 amino acids. The V gene lost 5 bases and the J gene lost 7 bases, with 7 bases spanning the gap. The germline gives CDR1 SQVTM, CDR2 ANQGSEA.

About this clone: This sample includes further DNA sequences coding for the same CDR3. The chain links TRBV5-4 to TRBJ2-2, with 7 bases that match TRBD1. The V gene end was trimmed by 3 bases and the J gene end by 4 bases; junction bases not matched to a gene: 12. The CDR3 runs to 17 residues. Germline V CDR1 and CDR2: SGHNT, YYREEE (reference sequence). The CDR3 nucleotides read TGTGCCAGCAGCTCAAACCCTCGACAGGGTGGCACCGGGGAGCTGTTTTTT. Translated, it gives CASSSNPRQGGTGELFF.

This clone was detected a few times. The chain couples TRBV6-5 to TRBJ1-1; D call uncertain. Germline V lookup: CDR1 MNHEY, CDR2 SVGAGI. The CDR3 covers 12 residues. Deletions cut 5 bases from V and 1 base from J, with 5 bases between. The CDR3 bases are TGTGCCAGCAGTCACCGGAACACTGAAGCTTTCTTT. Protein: CASSHRNTEAFF.

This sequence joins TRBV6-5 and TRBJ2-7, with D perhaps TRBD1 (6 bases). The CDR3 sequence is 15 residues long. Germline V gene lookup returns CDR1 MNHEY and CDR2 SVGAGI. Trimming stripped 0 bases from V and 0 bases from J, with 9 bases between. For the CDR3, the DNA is TGTGCCAGCAGTTACTCGGTAGGGGGCTCCTACGAGCAGTACTTC. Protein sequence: CASSYSVGGSYEQYF.

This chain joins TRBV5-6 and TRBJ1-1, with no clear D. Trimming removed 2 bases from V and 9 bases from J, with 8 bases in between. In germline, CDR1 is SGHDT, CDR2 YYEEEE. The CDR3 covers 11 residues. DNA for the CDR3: TGTGCCAGCAGCTTAGGAGGGAAAGCTTTCTTT. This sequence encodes CASSLGGKAFF.

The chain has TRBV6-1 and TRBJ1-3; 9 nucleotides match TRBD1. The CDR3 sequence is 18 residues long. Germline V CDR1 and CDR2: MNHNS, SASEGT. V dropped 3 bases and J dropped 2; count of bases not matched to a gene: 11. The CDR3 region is CASSEHPAGQGAGNTIYF. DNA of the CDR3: TGTGCCAGCAGTGAGCACCCGGCGGGACAGGGCGCTGGAAACACCATATATTTT.